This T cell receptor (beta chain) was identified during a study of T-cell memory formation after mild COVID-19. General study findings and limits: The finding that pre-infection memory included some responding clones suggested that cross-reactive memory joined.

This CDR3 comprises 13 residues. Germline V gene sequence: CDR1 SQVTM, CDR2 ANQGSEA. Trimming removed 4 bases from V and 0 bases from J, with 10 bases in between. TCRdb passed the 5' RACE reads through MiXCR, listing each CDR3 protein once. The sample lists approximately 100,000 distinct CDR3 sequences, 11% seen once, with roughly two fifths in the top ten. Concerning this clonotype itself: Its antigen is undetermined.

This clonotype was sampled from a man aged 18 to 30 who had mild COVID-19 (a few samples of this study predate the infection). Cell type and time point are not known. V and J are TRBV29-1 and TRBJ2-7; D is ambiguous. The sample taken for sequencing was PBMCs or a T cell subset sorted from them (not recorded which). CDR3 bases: TGCAGCGTTGGGGTCCCCGGCTCCTACGAGCAGTACTTC. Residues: CSVGVPGSYEQYF.